This TCR beta chain was sequenced during a study of T-cell reconstitution after alpha-beta-depleted transplantation in children. As it was prepared, the TCRbeta library received unique molecular identifiers. TCRdb re-derived calls from the PCR reads in MiXCR, one entry per CDR3 protein. The table lists about 540,000 distinct CDR3 sequences, approximately 20% of them singletons. The germline CDR1 and CDR2 sequences are SGHTA and FQGTGA. This CDR3 contains 12 residues. V was trimmed by 0 bases and J by 6 bases, leaving 6 bases between them. The specimen comprised PBMCs from the stem cell graft donor, sampled from the stem cell graft. The source is a human donor who donated a stem cell graft to a child with acute lymphoblastic leukemia. This chain joins TRBV7-3 and TRBJ2-7; D remains unclear. The DNA of the CDR3 is TGTGCCAGCAGCTTAACTAAAGGCGAGCAGTACTTC. Translated, it gives CASSLTKGEQYF.